These T cell receptor beta chains were read from a single sample in a study of early T cells in non-severe SARS-CoV-2 infection. MiXCR, run by TCRdb on the 5' RACE reads, gives a single entry per CDR3 protein. The repertoire holds tens of thousands of distinct CDR3 sequences, with under 11% as singletons. The sample consisted of whole blood, taken at baseline. These receptors were taken from an adult who was a healthcare worker with PCR-confirmed SARS-CoV-2 infection or an uninfected control (not recorded which). The CDR3 runs from the conserved cysteine through the conserved F or W. The order of the fields is J gene, V gene, clone size, D gene, CDR3 protein, CDR3 DNA. The D gene is left open where the match is weak. Clone size is stated in some rows and not others, as once, few, many or a class when expanded.

J: TRBJ2-7; V: TRBV20-1; size: NA; D: TRBD1; CDR3: CRPGQGPEQYF; DNA: TGCCGCCCGGGACAGGGCCCCGAGCAGTACTTC
J: TRBJ1-5; V: TRBV28; size: many; D: NA; CDR3: CASRVLNQPQHF; DNA: TGTGCCAGCCGGGTCCTTAATCAGCCCCAGCATTTT
J: TRBJ2-2; V: TRBV6-6; size: NA; D: TRBD1; CDR3: CASSSDRGGAGELFF; DNA: TGTGCCAGCAGTTCGGACAGGGGAGGGGCCGGGGAGCTGTTTTTT
J: TRBJ2-7; V: TRBV12-3/TRBV12-4; size: NA; D: NA; CDR3: CASSSPGGLKQYF; DNA: TGTGCCAGCAGTTCCCCCGGAGGATTAAAGCAGTACTTC
J: TRBJ2-7; V: TRBV5-5; size: NA; D: TRBD2; CDR3: CASSLVLAERAYEQYF; DNA: TGTGCCAGCAGCTTGGTTCTAGCGGAGAGGGCCTACGAGCAGTACTTC
J: TRBJ2-1; V: TRBV2; size: NA; D: TRBD1; CDR3: CASSDEGTGYNEQFF; DNA: TGTGCCAGCAGTGACGAAGGGACAGGATACAATGAGCAGTTCTTC
J: TRBJ2-1; V: TRBV15; size: NA; D: NA; CDR3: CATSRDYEQRGNEQFF; DNA: TGTGCCACCAGCAGAGATTACGAACAGAGGGGTAATGAGCAGTTCTTC
J: TRBJ1-5; V: TRBV6-1; size: few; D: TRBD1; CDR3: CASSYKDRVGQPQHF; DNA: TGTGCCAGCAGTTATAAGGACAGGGTCGGACAGCCCCAGCATTTT
J: TRBJ1-6; V: TRBV7-8; size: few; D: NA; CDR3: CASTMDRQPSPLHF; DNA: TGTGCCAGCACCATGGACCGCCAACCTTCACCCCTCCACTTT
J: TRBJ2-7; V: TRBV6-5; size: many; D: TRBD1; CDR3: CASSPGWGWGTGDYEQYF; DNA: TGTGCCAGCAGCCCCGGTTGGGGTTGGGGGACAGGGGACTACGAGCAGTACTTC
J: TRBJ2-1; V: TRBV14; size: few; D: TRBD2; CDR3: CASSQDPGLAGVNEQFF; DNA: TGTGCCAGCAGCCAAGATCCCGGACTAGCGGGAGTTAATGAGCAGTTCTTC
J: TRBJ2-7; V: TRBV19; size: few; D: NA; CDR3: CASRPDGIYSYEQYF; DNA: TGTGCCAGTAGACCGGATGGGATCTACTCCTACGAGCAGTACTTC
J: TRBJ2-3; V: TRBV12-3/TRBV12-4; size: NA; D: TRBD2; CDR3: CASSRTSEDTQYF; DNA: TGTGCCAGCAGTCGGACTAGTGAAGATACGCAGTATTTT
J: TRBJ2-2; V: TRBV5-1; size: many; D: NA; CDR3: CASSFSTLVRGTGELFF; DNA: TGCGCCAGCAGCTTTTCCACCCTAGTAAGGGGCACCGGGGAGCTGTTTTTT
J: TRBJ2-3; V: TRBV11-2; size: few; D: TRBD2; CDR3: CASSPRTSGRGNTQYF; DNA: TGTGCCAGCAGCCCAAGGACTAGCGGGAGGGGGAATACGCAGTATTTT